Described below is a single T cell receptor (beta chain) sequence and its context. Localized lung adenocarcinoma, a non-small cell lung cancer, affected the donors. One entry per CDR3 protein results from TCRdb running MiXCR on the PCR reads. The table lists about 5,300 distinct CDR3 sequences, approximately 59% of them singletons. The sample originates from a study of CD4 and CD8 cells across lung adenocarcinoma regions. From germline, CDR1 is MNHNS and CDR2 SASEGT. The V segment lost 6 bases and the J segment 3 bases; nucleotides outside the gene matches: 6. This CDR3 region has 15 residues. Sequenced material: CD4+ T cells from the center of a lung tumor. The V gene is TRBV6-1, the J gene TRBJ2-5; the match to TRBD2 covers 11 bases. The TCR sequence derives from a female donor with lung adenocarcinoma. The CD4 and CD8 labels of this study may be unreliable. CDR3 in DNA: TGTGCCAGCAGGAACCCTAGCGGGGGGAAAGAGACCCAGTACTTC. It translates to CASRNPSGGKETQYF.